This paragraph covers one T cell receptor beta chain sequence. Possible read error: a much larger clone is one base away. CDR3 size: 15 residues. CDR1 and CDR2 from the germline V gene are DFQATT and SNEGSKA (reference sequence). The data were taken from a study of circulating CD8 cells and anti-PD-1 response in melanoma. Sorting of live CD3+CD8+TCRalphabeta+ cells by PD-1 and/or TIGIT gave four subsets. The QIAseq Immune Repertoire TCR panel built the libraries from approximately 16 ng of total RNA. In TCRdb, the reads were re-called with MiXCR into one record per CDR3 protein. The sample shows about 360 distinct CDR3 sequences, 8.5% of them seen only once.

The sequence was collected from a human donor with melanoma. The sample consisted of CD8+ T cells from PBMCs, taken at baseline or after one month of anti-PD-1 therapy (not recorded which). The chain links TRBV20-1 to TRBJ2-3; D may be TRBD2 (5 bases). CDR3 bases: TGCAATGCCCCTTACGGCGGAGGCGGCACAGATACGCAGTATTTT. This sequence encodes CNAPYGGGGTDTQYF.